This TCR beta chain was profiled in a study of T cell responses to AZD1222 COVID-19 vaccine. The study, taken as a whole, reports: Two AZD1222 administrations were followed by greater Spike-specific TCR breadth and depth.

Here immunoSEQ multiplex PCR was the method, and the copy in TCRdb shows in-frame clones only, minus some. This sample yields tens of thousands of clones, of which around 90% are seen a single time; over 30% belongs to the top ten. Comment on this clone: Its antigen is as yet unknown.

The V gene lost 1 base and the J gene lost 5 bases, with 9 bases spanning the gap. In germline, CDR1 is LGHNA, CDR2 YNFKEQ. This CDR3 contains 15 residues. The TCR comes from an adult who received the AZD1222 COVID-19 vaccine. This sample comprised peripheral blood, obtained 28 days after the second AZD1222 dose. The chain is built from TRBV4-2 and TRBJ1-6; D not certain. CDR3 region: CASSQAVGDNSPLHF. The CDR3 DNA reads TGTGCCAGCAGCCAAGCGGTCGGGGATAATTCACCCCTCCACTTT.